The 18 T cell receptor beta chains in this list originate from one sample, sequenced in a study of beta chain features in type 1 diabetes. Study conclusions and caveats: Moderately but significantly shorter TCRB CDR3s were found in Type 1 diabetes patients in all four CD4+ subsets.

The antigens these receptors bind are not known. The isolated RNA, all of it, was reverse transcribed, so expressed TCRB transcripts were what got sequenced. The protocol was immunoSEQ multiplex PCR, while the TCRdb copy is restricted to in-frame clones and leaves out a portion. This table has over 150,000 clones, roughly 8% appearing once. The material sequenced was central memory CD4+ T cells from blood. All receptors derive from a woman aged 18-29 years with type 1 diabetes.

A few counts support this clone. The V and J genes are TRBV5-1 and TRBJ2-7; 12 bases line up with TRBD2. CDR1 and CDR2 (germline): SGHRS, YFSETQ. V lost 4 bases and J lost 4; bases outside the gene matches: 6. This CDR3 has 15 residues. The CDR3 here is CASSPRTSGTYEQYF. In DNA form, the CDR3 reads TGCGCCAGCAGCCCCCGGACTAGCGGGACGTACGAGCAGTACTTC. Using reference TRBV5-1 and TRBJ2-7 for the parts outside the CDR3, the full variable domain is KAGVTQTPRYLIKTRGQQVTLSCSPISGHRSVSWYQQTPGQGLQFLFEYFSETQRNKGNFPGRFSGRQFSNSRSEMNVSTLELGDSALYLCASSPRTSGTYEQYFGPGTRLTVT.

This clone was counted between two and nine times. The genes are TRBV6-7 and TRBJ2-1; 15 bases align to TRBD2. TRBV6-7 is assigned to the ORF class and has an uncertain function. The trim removed 9 bases at V and 0 bases at J, leaving 3 bases unmatched. This CDR3 has 16 residues. The chain's CDR3 is CARGLAGGLSYNEQFF. The DNA of the CDR3 is TGTGCCAGGGGACTAGCGGGAGGACTCTCCTACAATGAGCAGTTCTTC.

This clone was counted between two and nine times. The CDR3 spells CASSLPLAGNEQFF. DNA for the CDR3: TGTGCCAGCAGCTTGCCGCTAGCGGGCAATGAGCAGTTCTTC. The V call is TRBV5-4, the J call TRBJ2-1; the match to TRBD2 covers 8 bases. The CDR3 has 14 residues. CDR1 and CDR2 (germline): SGHNT, YYREEE (reference sequence). V was pared by 1 base and J by 6 bases, with 3 bases of the junction left unmatched.

In its sample, this clone was seen a few times. The V and J genes are TRBV7-2 and TRBJ2-1; perhaps TRBD1 as D (6 bases). CDR1 is SGHTA, CDR2 FQGNSA, per germline. Trimming removed 5 bases at V and 4 bases at J, with 15 bases between. CDR3 size: 15 residues. The chain's CDR3 is CASSPTGTPYNEQFF. CDR3 nucleotide sequence: TGTGCCAGCAGCCCCACCGGGACACCTTACAATGAGCAGTTCTTC.

This clone showed up just a few times. The chain employs TRBV23-1 and TRBJ1-4; no firm D call. TRBV23-1 is marked as an open reading frame, function uncertain. The length of the CDR3 is 12 residues. V was cut by 6 bases and J by 10 bases, with 12 bases left in between. CDR3 residues: CASSQAGGKLFF. Written as DNA, the CDR3 is TGCGCCAGCAGCCAAGCCGGTGGAAAACTGTTTTTT.

In its sample, this clone was seen a few times. The CDR3 DNA sequence: TGTGCCAGCAGTTGGACAGGGGTGGGCAATCAGCCCCAGCATTTT. Its translation: CASSWTGVGNQPQHF. The chain is built from TRBV28 and TRBJ1-5; the match to TRBD1 covers 9 bases. V shed 4 bases and J 2 bases; nucleotides not matched to a gene: 3. This CDR3 has 15 amino acids. Germline V CDR1 and CDR2: MDHEN, SYDVKM.

This clone showed up just a few times. The CDR3 nucleotides are TGCGCCAGCAGCTTGGGGGGGGGCGACACTGAAGCTTTCTTT. This encodes CASSLGGGDTEAFF. The chain couples TRBV5-1 to TRBJ1-1; D is possibly TRBD1 (6 bases). The CDR3 totals 14 residues. The germline V and J ends were trimmed by 0 bases and 3 bases, with 9 bases remaining between them. Germline lookup yields CDR1 SGHRS and CDR2 YFSETQ.

The chain uses TRBV29-1 and TRBJ2-1; no reliable D call. Germline V gene lookup returns CDR1 SQVTM and CDR2 ANQGSEA. Trimming removed 6 bases from V and 4 bases from J, with 16 bases in between. The length of the CDR3 is 14 residues. The CDR3, as DNA: TGCAGCGTCGTAGACTCGCTACCATACAATGAGCAGTTCTTC. Residues: CSVVDSLPYNEQFF.

This clone came up a few times. This chain joins TRBV4-2 and TRBJ2-1; 8 nucleotides align to TRBD2. Germline CDR1 reads LGHNA; CDR2 reads YNFKEQ. The J segment lost 4 bases and the V segment lost 0 bases, leaving 5 bases of the junction unmatched. This CDR3 is 16 amino acids long. The CDR3 bases are TGTGCCAGCAGCCAAGACCGCGGGAGGCGGTACAATGAGCAGTTCTTC. This translates into CASSQDRGRRYNEQFF.

The sample holds a few counts of this clone. The V call is TRBV7-9, the J call TRBJ1-1, with 7 positions matching TRBD1. Looked up from germline, CDR1 is SEHNR and CDR2 is FQNEAQ (reference sequence). After removal of 5 bases from V and 0 bases from J, the junction contained 3 bases not matched to a gene. This CDR3 contains 14 residues. The DNA for the CDR3 is TGTGCCAGCAGCGGACAGGAGGTGAACACTGAAGCTTTCTTT. Translated, it gives CASSGQEVNTEAFF.

CDR3 protein: CASSFEAAPYYEQYF. In DNA, the CDR3 is TGCGCCAGCAGCTTCGAGGCAGCCCCATACTACGAGCAGTACTTC. The chain joins TRBV5-1 to TRBJ2-7; D uncertain. Germline assignment: CDR1 SGHRS and CDR2 YFSETQ. V was pared by 2 bases and J by 3 bases, with 15 bases between. The CDR3 is 15 residues long.

This chain connects TRBV5-6 to TRBJ2-7; D is unresolved. V shed 2 bases and J shed 3 bases, with 15 bases lying between them. Germline V gene sequence: CDR1 SGHDT, CDR2 YYEEEE. The CDR3 is made up of 15 amino acids. The CDR3 loop is CASSFGLAPFYEQYF. As DNA, the CDR3 is TGTGCCAGCAGCTTCGGTCTTGCGCCTTTCTACGAGCAGTACTTC.

In its sample, this clone was seen a few times. The chain links TRBV5-8 to TRBJ2-5; 8 bases align to TRBD2. From germline, CDR1 is SGHTS and CDR2 YDEGEE. The CDR3 runs 14 residues. Losses at the gene ends were 6 bases for V and 5 bases for J; bases not matched to a gene: 9. The CDR3 loop is CASIFSGGDETQYF. CDR3 sequence (DNA): TGTGCCAGCATTTTCTCCGGGGGGGATGAGACCCAGTACTTC.

V and J are TRBV7-6 and TRBJ2-1; 8 nucleotides match TRBD1. CDR1 is SGHVS, CDR2 FNYEAQ, per germline. The V and J ends lost 1 base and 5 bases, in that order; junction bases with no gene match: 1. The CDR3 is 14 residues long. CDR3 DNA sequence: TGTGCCAGCAGCTTAGGGACAGGGAACAATGAGCAGTTCTTC. It specifies CASSLGTGNNEQFF.

This clone was observed at least ten times. The chain uses TRBV13 and TRBJ2-7; D is unclear. Germline CDR1 is PRHDT and CDR2 is FYEKMQ (reference sequence). The length of the CDR3 is 11 residues. The V gene lost 3 bases and the J gene lost 5 bases, with 5 bases spanning the gap. CDR3 sequence: CASSFIHEQYF. CDR3 in DNA: TGTGCCAGCAGCTTTATCCACGAGCAGTACTTC.

This clone turned up a few times. This chain uses TRBV5-1 with TRBJ2-3; 7 positions agree with TRBD1. CDR3 length: 14 residues. CDR1 and CDR2 from the germline V gene are SGHRS and YFSETQ. Trimming at V came to 4 bases and at J to 2 bases, leaving 4 bases not matched to a gene. This chain's CDR3 is CASSPQGFTDTQYF. The CDR3 DNA reads as TGCGCCAGCAGCCCACAGGGGTTCACAGATACGCAGTATTTT. The variable domain in full, completed from reference TRBV5-1 and TRBJ2-3, reads KAGVTQTPRYLIKTRGQQVTLSCSPISGHRSVSWYQQTPGQGLQFLFEYFSETQRNKGNFPGRFSGRQFSNSRSEMNVSTLELGDSALYLCASSPQGFTDTQYFGPGTRLTVL.

A few counts support this clone. The germline gene is not matched at one end of the junction; a read error may be the cause. J is TRBJ2-2 and V is TRBV7-7, with 7 bases aligning to TRBD1. Germline CDR1 and CDR2: SSHAT and FNYEAQ (reference sequence). This CDR3 has 15 amino acids. The CDR3 coding sequence is TGTGCTAGCAGCTCACACAGGGGGAACACCGGGGAGCTGTTTTTT. As protein: CASSSHRGNTGELFF. The whole variable domain, remainder taken from reference TRBV7-7 and TRBJ2-2, is GAGVSQSPRYKVTKRGQDVTLRCDPISSHATLYWYQQALGQGPEFLTYFNYEAQPDKSGLPSDRFSAERPEGSISTLTIQRTEQRDSAMYRCASSSHRGNTGELFFGEGSRLTVL.

There are a few counts of this clone. The chain is built from TRBV27 and TRBJ2-3, with a possible D match to TRBD2 (6 bases). CDR3 size: 14 residues. V lost 5 bases and J lost 0, with 9 bases in between. The germline gives CDR1 MNHEY, CDR2 SMNVEV (reference sequence). The CDR3 DNA follows: TGTGCCAGCAGTCGGGGACTTAGCACAGATACGCAGTATTTT. It translates to CASSRGLSTDTQYF.